This TCR beta chain appears in the sequencing data of a study of T cell responses to AZD1222 COVID-19 vaccine (dated by TCRdb to about 2021). Regarding the study in general: A total of 233 trial participants underwent TCR sequencing, of whom some 210 received two doses of AZD1222 and some 25 received two doses of the MenACWY control vaccine. Trial participants were enrolled by age into 18-55, 56-69 and 70-plus year subgroups, with approximately 150, 28 and 58 TCR-sequenced participants respectively.

The paper's findings and limits, for the study overall: Conclusions about previously exposed vaccinees are limited because only five to seven AZD1222 recipients were SARS-CoV-2 seropositive at baseline. The whole spike protein was spanned by vaccine-associated CD4 TCRs, and dominant responses were seen in regions 160-218 and 743-854. Because no samples from the day 14 peak response were available, repertoires could be characterized only after the peak T cell response. Most participants were white British and females outnumbered males, and the authors suggested that clonal diversity may have been underestimated. Reportedly, almost half of the unique spike-specific TCRs recognized epitopes lying outside the regions that are mutated in the B.1.351 and B.1.1.7 variants. After two AZD1222 doses, spike-specific TCR breadth and depth were significantly higher than at day 0 and than in MenACWY recipients. In the small 56-69-year group, the increase in depth fell short of significance, most likely because of low power.

The CDR3 regions of human TCRbeta chains were subjected to immunosequencing. Per the source publication's procedure: Repertoire TCRs were checked for matches against a reference library of SARS-CoV-2-specific TCRs that had been generated using the MIRA antigen-specificity platform. Breadth meant the fraction of unique TCRs that were SARS-CoV-2-associated, whereas depth meant the fraction of total T cells that were SARS-CoV-2-associated. Using the MIRA data, every spike-specific TCR was mapped to the spike region that the TCR reacted to and assigned to either a CD4 or a CD8 class. Log10-transformed breadth and depth values were compared by one-way ANOVA with Sidak's multiple comparisons tests. The clones in this table, taken by TCRdb from immuneACCESS, are in-frame only. Not every clone is retained; where verified, under half of the shortfall comes from an unresolved V gene, and the cause of the rest is unknown. V, J and clone size are those of that table, while D and trimming were read from the DNA. Within this sample are roughly 84,000 clones, with roughly 89% of them counted one time only. Together, the top ten hold more than 9% of the sample.

On this clone: This clone's antigen is unknown. The record has no base qualities; no much larger clone is one base away.

The time point label for this specimen denotes: about 28 days (+/-7) after the second vaccine dose. AZD1222 recipients given second doses at about 4 weeks or at about 12 weeks were pooled, since spike-specific TCR depth and breadth were not found to differ between the two schedules. Vaccinee samples were obtained from the UK trials COV001 and COV002, which included a single-blind randomized controlled phase 2/3 trial of AZD1222 (ChAdOx1 nCoV-19) in healthy adults. For TCRbeta chain sequencing, PBMC samples from trial participants were taken at day 0 and at day 28 after the second dose. This sequence was found in an adult who received the AZD1222 COVID-19 vaccine. The sample was peripheral blood, taken 28 days after the second AZD1222 dose.

The DNA reads TGTGCCAGCAGCCGGGGGCGGAACACTGAAGCTTTCTTT. Translated, it reads CASSRGRNTEAFF. The sequence is built from TRBV11-1 and TRBJ1-1; possibly the D gene is TRBD1, per 6 matching bases. The germline V gene (reference sequence) provides CDR1 SGHAT and CDR2 FQDESV. The junction shows trimming of 5 bases on V and 1 base on J, plus 8 bases between the germline ends. The CDR3, from cysteine to phenylalanine, totals 13 residues. Of all the DNA, just the CDR3 is kept, 39 bases in frame from base 1.